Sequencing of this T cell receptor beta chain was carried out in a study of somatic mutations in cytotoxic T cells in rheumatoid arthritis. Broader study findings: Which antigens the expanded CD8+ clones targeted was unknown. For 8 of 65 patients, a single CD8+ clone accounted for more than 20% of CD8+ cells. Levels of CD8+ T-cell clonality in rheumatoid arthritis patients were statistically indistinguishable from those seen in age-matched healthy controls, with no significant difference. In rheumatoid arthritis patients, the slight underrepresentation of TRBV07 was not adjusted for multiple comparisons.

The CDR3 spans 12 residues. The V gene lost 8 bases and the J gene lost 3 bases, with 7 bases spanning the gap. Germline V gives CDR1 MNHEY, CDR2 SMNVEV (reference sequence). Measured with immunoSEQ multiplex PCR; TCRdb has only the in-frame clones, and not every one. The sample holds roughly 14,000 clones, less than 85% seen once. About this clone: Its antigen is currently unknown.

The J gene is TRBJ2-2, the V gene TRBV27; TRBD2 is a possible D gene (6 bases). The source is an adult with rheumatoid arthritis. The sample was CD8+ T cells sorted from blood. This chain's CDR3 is CASRGYTGELFF. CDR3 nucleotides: TGTGCCAGCCGGGGGTACACCGGGGAGCTGTTTTTT.